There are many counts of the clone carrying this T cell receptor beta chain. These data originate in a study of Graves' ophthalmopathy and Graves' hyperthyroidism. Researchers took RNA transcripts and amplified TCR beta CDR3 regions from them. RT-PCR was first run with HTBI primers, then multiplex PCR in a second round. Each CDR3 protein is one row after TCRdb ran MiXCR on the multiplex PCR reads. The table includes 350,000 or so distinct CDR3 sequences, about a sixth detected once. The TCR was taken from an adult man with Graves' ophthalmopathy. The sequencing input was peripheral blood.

CDR3 nucleotides: TGCAGTGCTAGAAAGTTAGGAAGTTCGAACACTGAAGCTTTCTTT. Translation gives CSARKLGSSNTEAFF. This chain links TRBV20-1 with TRBJ1-1; D unresolved. Between the trimmed V and J ends, which lost 2 bases and 1 base, there was a span of 14 bases. The CDR3 totals 15 residues. Germline V gives CDR1 DFQATT, CDR2 SNEGSKA (reference sequence).